These 11 T cell receptor beta chains originate from one sample sequenced in a study of cytotoxic CD8 clonotypes in ibrutinib-treated CLL. The protocol was immunoSEQ multiplex PCR, while the TCRdb copy is restricted to in-frame clones and leaves out a portion. The table lists about 180,000 clones, 84% of them singletons, with about 4.6% in the top ten. Sample: PBMCs, taken after 24 months of ibrutinib treatment. The source of these receptors is a human donor with chronic lymphocytic leukemia.

The V call is TRBV6-5, the J call TRBJ2-5; 7 bases are a match to TRBD2. V lost 4 bases and J lost 5; bases outside the gene matches: 4. The CDR3 totals 13 residues. Germline loops: CDR1 MNHEY, CDR2 SVGAGI. The DNA of the CDR3 is TGTGCCAGCAGTTTGGGGAGGGAGGAGACCCAGTACTTC. It encodes CASSLGREETQYF.

V gene TRBV7-2 combines with J gene TRBJ1-5; tentative D call: TRBD1 (5 bases). The CDR3 loop spans 15 amino acids. Trimming removed 6 bases at V and 0 bases at J, with 12 bases between. The germline V gene encodes CDR1 SGHTA and CDR2 FQGNSA. Here the CDR3 DNA reads TGTGCCAGCAGGCAGGGTGGGTATAGCAATCAGCCCCAGCATTTT. It specifies CASRQGGYSNQPQHF.

The chain employs TRBV5-1 and TRBJ2-3; a weak D match, TRBD2 (6 bases). Trimming removed 1 base at V and 1 base at J, with 10 bases between. The CDR3 sequence is 15 residues long. CDR1 and CDR2 (germline): SGHRS, YFSETQ. CDR3 DNA sequence: TGCGCCAGCAGCTTGCAGCGGGCTGGCACAGATACGCAGTATTTT. It yields the protein CASSLQRAGTDTQYF.

The chain carries TRBV2 and TRBJ1-1; a weak D match, TRBD1 (6 bases). Deletions cut 9 bases from V and 1 base from J, with 21 bases between. Germline CDR1 is SNHLY and CDR2 is FYNNEI. The CDR3 runs to 16 residues. DNA of the CDR3: TGTGCCAGAGATACCCCCAGGGGACCCGGGAACACTGAAGCTTTCTTT. Residues: CARDTPRGPGNTEAFF.

This clone occurred a few times. CDR3 DNA sequence: TGTGCCAGCAGAATGGGATACACTGAAGCTTTCTTT. The encoded protein is CASRMGYTEAFF. V usage is TRBV7-9 and J usage is TRBJ1-1; D uncertain. The germline V gene has CDR1 SEHNR and CDR2 FQNEAQ (reference sequence). V lost 6 bases to trimming and J lost 3 bases, with 8 bases between them. This CDR3 region has 12 residues.

V and J are TRBV5-6 and TRBJ1-2; 9 bases are a match to TRBD1. Per the germline V gene, CDR1 is SGHDT and CDR2 is YYEEEE. The V segment lost 3 bases and the J segment 13 bases; nucleotides outside the gene matches: 10. This CDR3 comprises 13 residues. The CDR3 here is CASSSMGQGGSTF. The DNA for the CDR3 is TGTGCCAGCAGCTCCATGGGACAGGGCGGTTCCACCTTC.

This clone was observed a single time. V gene TRBV6-1 combines with J gene TRBJ1-5; D may be TRBD1 (5 bases). Trimming pared 7 bases from V and 6 bases from J, leaving 16 bases between. Germline CDR1 and CDR2: MNHNS and SASEGT. This CDR3 comprises 14 residues. The CDR3 region is CASIDQGQGQPQHF. The CDR3 DNA reads as TGTGCCAGCATCGATCAGGGTCAGGGTCAGCCCCAGCATTTT.

This chain joins TRBV4-2 and TRBJ2-5; TRBD2 might be the D (7 bases). The CDR3 extends over 14 amino acids. Germline CDR1 reads LGHNA; CDR2 reads YNFKEQ. V dropped 5 bases and J dropped 5 bases, with 15 bases sitting between them. CDR3 in amino acids: CASSEAGGRETQYF. CDR3 nucleotide sequence: TGTGCCAGCAGCGAGGCCGGGGGGCGGGAGACCCAGTACTTC.

This clone was seen a handful of times. This sequence joins TRBV7-2 and TRBJ2-5; perhaps TRBD2 as D (6 bases). Germline V gene sequence: CDR1 SGHTA, CDR2 FQGNSA. V lost 5 bases to trimming and J lost 9 bases, with 28 bases between them. The length of the CDR3 is 17 residues. The CDR3 bases are TGTGCCAGCAGCCTGTTAGTGCTAGCGAGCCGAGCATTGTCCCAGTACTTC. Protein: CASSLLVLASRALSQYF.

The chain is built from TRBV4-1 and TRBJ2-6; D gene uncertain. This CDR3 has 18 residues. Germline CDR1 reads MGHRA; CDR2 reads YSYEKL. The germline V and J ends were trimmed by 4 bases and 2 bases, with 18 bases remaining between them. The CDR3 loop is CASSPRIPSSAGANVLTF. DNA for the CDR3: TGCGCCAGCAGCCCTAGGATACCTTCCAGCGCTGGGGCCAACGTCCTGACTTTC.

The V call is TRBV9, the J call TRBJ2-2; D could derive from TRBD1 or TRBD2 (5 bases each). V dropped 4 bases and J dropped 3 bases, with 16 bases sitting between them. Germline loops: CDR1 SGDLS, CDR2 YYNGEE. The CDR3 is 16 amino acids. In nucleotides, the CDR3 is TGTGCCAGCAGCCCCACGGGGACGTGGGACACCGGGGAGCTGTTTTTT. As protein: CASSPTGTWDTGELFF.